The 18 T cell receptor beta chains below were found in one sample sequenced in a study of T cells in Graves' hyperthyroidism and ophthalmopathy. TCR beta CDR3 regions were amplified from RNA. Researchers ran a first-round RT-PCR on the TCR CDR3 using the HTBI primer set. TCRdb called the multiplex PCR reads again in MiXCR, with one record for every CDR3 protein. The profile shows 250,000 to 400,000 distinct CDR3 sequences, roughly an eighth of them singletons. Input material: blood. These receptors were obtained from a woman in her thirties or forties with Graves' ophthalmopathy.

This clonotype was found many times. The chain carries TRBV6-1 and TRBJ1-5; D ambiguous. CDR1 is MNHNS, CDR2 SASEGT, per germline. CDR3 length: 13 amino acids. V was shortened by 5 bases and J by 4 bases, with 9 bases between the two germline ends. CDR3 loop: CASSRRLNQPQHF. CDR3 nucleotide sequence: TGTGCCAGCAGTCGCCGGTTAAATCAGCCCCAGCATTTT.

This chain's CDR3 is CASSVGPGNTGELFF. In DNA form, the CDR3 reads TGTGCCAGCAGCGTAGGCCCGGGCAACACCGGGGAGCTGTTTTTT. The chain carries TRBV9 and TRBJ2-2; D is ambiguous. V was trimmed by 0 bases and J by 2 bases, leaving 8 bases between them. The CDR3 extends over 15 amino acids. Germline assignment: CDR1 SGDLS and CDR2 YYNGEE.

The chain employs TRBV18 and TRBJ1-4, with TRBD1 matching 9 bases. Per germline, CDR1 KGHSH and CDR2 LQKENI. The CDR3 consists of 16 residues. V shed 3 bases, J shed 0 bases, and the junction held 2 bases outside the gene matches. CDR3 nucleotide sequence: TGTGCCAGCTCACCCCGACAGGGGGCAACTAATGAAAAACTGTTTTTT. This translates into CASSPRQGATNEKLFF.

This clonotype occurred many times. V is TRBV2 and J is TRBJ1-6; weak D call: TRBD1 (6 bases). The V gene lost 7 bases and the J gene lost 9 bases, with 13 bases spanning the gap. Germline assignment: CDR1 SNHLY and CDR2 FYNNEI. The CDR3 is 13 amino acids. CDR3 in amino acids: CASKAGELSPLHF. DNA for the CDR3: TGTGCCAGCAAGGCAGGGGAACTTTCACCCCTCCACTTT.

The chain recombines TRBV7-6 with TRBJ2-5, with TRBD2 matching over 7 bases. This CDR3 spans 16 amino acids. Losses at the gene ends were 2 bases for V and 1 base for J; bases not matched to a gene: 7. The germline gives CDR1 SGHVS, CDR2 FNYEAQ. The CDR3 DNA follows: TGTGCCAGCAGCTTACGACCGGGGGGTACCCAAGAGACCCAGTACTTC. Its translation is CASSLRPGGTQETQYF.

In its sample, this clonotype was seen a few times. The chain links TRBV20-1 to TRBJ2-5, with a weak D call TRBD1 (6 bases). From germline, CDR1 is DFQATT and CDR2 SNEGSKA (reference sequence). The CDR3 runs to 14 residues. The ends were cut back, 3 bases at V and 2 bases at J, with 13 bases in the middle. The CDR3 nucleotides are TGCAGTGCTAGTACCATAGGGGGACAAGAGACCCAGTACTTC. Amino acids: CSASTIGGQETQYF.

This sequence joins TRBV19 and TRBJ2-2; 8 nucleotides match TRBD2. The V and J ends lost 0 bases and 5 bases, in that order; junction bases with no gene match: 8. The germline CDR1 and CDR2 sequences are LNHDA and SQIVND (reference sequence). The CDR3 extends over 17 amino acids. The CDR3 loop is CASSIDGGAIWTGELFF. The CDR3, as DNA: TGTGCCAGTAGTATAGACGGGGGGGCGATTTGGACCGGGGAGCTGTTTTTT.

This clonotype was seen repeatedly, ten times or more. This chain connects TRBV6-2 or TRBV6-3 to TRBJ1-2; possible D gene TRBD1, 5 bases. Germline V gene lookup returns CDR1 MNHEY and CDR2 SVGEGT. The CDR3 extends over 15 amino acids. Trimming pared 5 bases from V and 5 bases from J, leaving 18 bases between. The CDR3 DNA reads TGTGCCAGCAGTCTCCGGGACGTCGGTGGATATGGCTACACCTTC. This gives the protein CASSLRDVGGYGYTF.

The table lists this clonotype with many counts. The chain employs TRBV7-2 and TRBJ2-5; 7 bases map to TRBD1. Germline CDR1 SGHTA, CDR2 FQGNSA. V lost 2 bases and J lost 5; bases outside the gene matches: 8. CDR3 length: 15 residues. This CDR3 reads CASSLRTGEWETQYF. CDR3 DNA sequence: TGTGCCAGCAGCTTACGGACAGGAGAATGGGAGACCCAGTACTTC.

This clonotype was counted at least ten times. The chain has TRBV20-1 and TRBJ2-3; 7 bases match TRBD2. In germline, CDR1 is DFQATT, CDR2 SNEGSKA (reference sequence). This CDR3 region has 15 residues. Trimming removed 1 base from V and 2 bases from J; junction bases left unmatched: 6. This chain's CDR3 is CSARGGGETTDTQYF. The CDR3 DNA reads TGCAGTGCTAGAGGGGGGGGAGAAACCACAGATACGCAGTATTTT.

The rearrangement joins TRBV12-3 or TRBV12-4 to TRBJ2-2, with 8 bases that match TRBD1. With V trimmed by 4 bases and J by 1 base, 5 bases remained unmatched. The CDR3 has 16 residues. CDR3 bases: TGTGCCAGCAGTTCTTACAGGGGGATGAACACCGGGGAGCTGTTTTTT. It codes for CASSSYRGMNTGELFF.

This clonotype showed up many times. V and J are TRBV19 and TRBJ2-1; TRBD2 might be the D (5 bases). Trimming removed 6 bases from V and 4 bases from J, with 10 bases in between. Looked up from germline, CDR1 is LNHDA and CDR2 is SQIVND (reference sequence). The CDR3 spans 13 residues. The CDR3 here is CASRWGAYNEQFF. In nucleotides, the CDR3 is TGTGCCAGTAGATGGGGAGCGTACAATGAGCAGTTCTTC.

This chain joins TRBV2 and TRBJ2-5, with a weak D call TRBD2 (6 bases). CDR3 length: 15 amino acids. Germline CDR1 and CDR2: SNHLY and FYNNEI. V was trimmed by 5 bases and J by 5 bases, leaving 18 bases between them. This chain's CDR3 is CASSRLARGTETQYF. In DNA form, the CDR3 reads TGTGCCAGCAGTCGTCTAGCTCGGGGGACCGAGACCCAGTACTTC.

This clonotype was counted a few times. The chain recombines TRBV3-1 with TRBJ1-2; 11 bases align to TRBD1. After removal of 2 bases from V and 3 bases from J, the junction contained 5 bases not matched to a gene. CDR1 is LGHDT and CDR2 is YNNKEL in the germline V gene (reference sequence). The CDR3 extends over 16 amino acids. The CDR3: CASSQPRTGGYYGYTF. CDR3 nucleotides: TGTGCCAGCAGCCAACCGAGGACAGGGGGCTACTATGGCTACACCTTC.

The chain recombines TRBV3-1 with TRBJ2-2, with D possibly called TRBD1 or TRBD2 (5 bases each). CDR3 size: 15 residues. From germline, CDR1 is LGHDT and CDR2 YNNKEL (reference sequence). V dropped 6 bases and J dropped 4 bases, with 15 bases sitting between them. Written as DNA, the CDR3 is TGTGCCAGCAGTTTTGGGACGGGCGTCACCGGGGAGCTGTTTTTT. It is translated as CASSFGTGVTGELFF.

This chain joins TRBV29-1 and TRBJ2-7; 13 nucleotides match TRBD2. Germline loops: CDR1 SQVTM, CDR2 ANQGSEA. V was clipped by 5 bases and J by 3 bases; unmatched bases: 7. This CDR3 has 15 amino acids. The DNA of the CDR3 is TGCAGCGTTAAGCTCGGGACTAGCGGGGTCTACGAGCAGTACTTC. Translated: CSVKLGTSGVYEQYF.

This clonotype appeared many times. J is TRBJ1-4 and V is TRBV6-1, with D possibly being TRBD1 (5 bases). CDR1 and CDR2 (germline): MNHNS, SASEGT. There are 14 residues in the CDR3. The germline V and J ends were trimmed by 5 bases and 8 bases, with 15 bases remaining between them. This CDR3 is CASSSGAGEEKLFF. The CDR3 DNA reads TGTGCCAGCAGTTCCGGGGCCGGGGAGGAAAAACTGTTTTTT.

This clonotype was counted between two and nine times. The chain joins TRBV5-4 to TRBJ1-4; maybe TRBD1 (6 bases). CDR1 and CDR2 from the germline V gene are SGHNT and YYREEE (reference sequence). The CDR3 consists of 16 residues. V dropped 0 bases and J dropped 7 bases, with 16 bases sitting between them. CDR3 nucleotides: TGTGCCAGCAGCTTGGCCGGATTGGGAGGGGGTGAAAAACTGTTTTTT. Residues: CASSLAGLGGGEKLFF.